The 24 T cell receptor beta chains listed next were all sequenced from one sample in a study of shared clonotypes between healthy human individuals. Method: immunoSEQ multiplex PCR; TCRdb's copy keeps in-frame clones and lacks some. Here the sample spans around 2.1 million clones, about 94% being singletons. The sample was naive CD4+ T cells sorted from blood. As to subset: CD45RA+ positively selected. These receptors all come from a man between 18 and 35 years old in good health.

Turning to this clone: Other nucleotide sequences from this sample produce the same CDR3. The chain employs TRBV30 and TRBJ1-1; D is unresolved. V was pared by 0 bases and J by 8 bases, with 10 bases between. Germline CDR1 reads GTSNPN; CDR2 reads SVGIG (reference sequence). This CDR3 is 12 amino acids long. This CDR3 reads CAWSVGGFEAFF. CDR3 nucleotide sequence: TGTGCCTGGAGTGTAGGAGGGTTCGAAGCTTTCTTT.

The V gene is TRBV4-1, the J gene TRBJ1-5, with a tentative D call TRBD1 (6 bases). CDR1 is MGHRA and CDR2 is YSYEKL in the germline V gene. The CDR3 extends over 15 amino acids. V gave up 0 bases and J gave up 6 bases, with 12 bases separating them. The CDR3 spells CASSQEGQTGQPQHF. For the CDR3, the DNA is TGCGCCAGCAGCCAAGAAGGACAGACTGGTCAGCCCCAGCATTTT.

The chain joins TRBV4-1 to TRBJ1-5; tentatively, D is TRBD1 (6 bases). This CDR3 spans 14 amino acids. With 11 bases removed from V and 3 bases from J, the gap between germline ends came to 17 bases. Per the germline V gene, CDR1 is MGHRA and CDR2 is YSYEKL. CDR3 coding DNA: TGCGCCTCCAGCGTGGGGGGCTTCAATCAGCCCCAGCATTTT. Its protein product is CASSVGGFNQPQHF.

In this sample, this clone turned up once. The chain is built from TRBV5-1 and TRBJ2-5; TRBD2 agrees at 8 bases. The CDR3 runs 17 residues. V was clipped by 6 bases and J by 5 bases; unmatched bases: 18. The V gene's germline CDR1 is SGHRS and CDR2 YFSETQ. Here the CDR3 DNA reads TGCGCCAGCACCTTCCTAGCGGGTAGCGGGAAGGGGGAGACCCAGTACTTC. This gives the protein CASTFLAGSGKGETQYF.

The V call is TRBV5-4, the J call TRBJ1-1, with 7 bases identical to TRBD1. Germline CDR1 and CDR2: SGHNT and YYREEE (reference sequence). The CDR3 length is 14 residues. J gave up 1 base and V 4 bases, and 4 bases lay outside the gene matches. CDR3 region: CASSGQGGNTEAFF. The CDR3 DNA sequence: TGTGCCAGCAGCGGCCAGGGGGGGAACACTGAAGCTTTCTTT.

The V gene is TRBV11-2, the J gene TRBJ2-7; 11 nucleotides align to TRBD2. J gave up 0 bases and V 0 bases, and 7 bases lay outside the gene matches. This CDR3 contains 18 residues. Germline CDR1 reads SGHAT; CDR2 reads FQNNGV. CDR3 amino acids: CASSLDVAGGPSSYEQYF. In DNA form, the CDR3 reads TGTGCCAGCAGCTTAGATGTAGCGGGGGGGCCGAGCTCCTACGAGCAGTACTTC.

The genes are TRBV5-6 and TRBJ1-6, with 8 positions matching TRBD1. This CDR3 spans 14 amino acids. V dropped 1 base and J dropped 10; count of bases not matched to a gene: 4. Germline V gives CDR1 SGHDT, CDR2 YYEEEE. The chain's CDR3 is CASSLRTGTSPLHF. Written as DNA, the CDR3 is TGTGCCAGCAGCTTGAGGACAGGGACCTCACCCCTCCACTTT.

The rearrangement uses TRBV28 and TRBJ1-3; D not certain. Germline V gene lookup returns CDR1 MDHEN and CDR2 SYDVKM. Trimming stripped 5 bases from V and 0 bases from J, with 11 bases between. The CDR3 covers 15 residues. In nucleotides, the CDR3 is TGTGCCAGCAGTCCCGACGGAGCCTCTGGAAACACCATATATTTT. Amino acid sequence: CASSPDGASGNTIYF.

The gene calls are TRBV10-3 and TRBJ1-2, with D possibly being TRBD1 (6 bases). Trimming removed 4 bases at V and 5 bases at J, with 14 bases between. Germline CDR1 is ENHRY and CDR2 is SYGVKD. This CDR3 is built from 14 residues. This CDR3 is CAISGSRDKYGYTF. CDR3 sequence (DNA): TGTGCCATCAGTGGATCTCGGGACAAATATGGCTACACCTTC.

The CDR3 DNA sequence: TGTGCCAGCAGGCCCGATGGGGTTCAGCCCCAGCATTTT. Amino acids: CASRPDGVQPQHF. The V and J genes are TRBV7-2 and TRBJ1-5; D is uncertain. Germline V gene sequence: CDR1 SGHTA, CDR2 FQGNSA. Trimming shortened V by 6 bases and J by 6 bases, and 12 bases separated the two germline ends. The CDR3 is 13 amino acids.

A remark on this clone: Other DNA sequences within the sample encode an identical CDR3. The chain links TRBV30 to TRBJ2-5; D is undetermined. Germline V gene lookup returns CDR1 GTSNPN and CDR2 SVGIG (reference sequence). CDR3 length: 11 amino acids. V was shortened by 5 bases and J by 3 bases, with 7 bases between the two germline ends. The chain's CDR3 is CAWGREETQYF. Written as DNA, the CDR3 is TGTGCCTGGGGCCGGGAAGAGACCCAGTACTTC.

Comments on this clone: Different DNA sequences within this sample yield the same CDR3. The chain links TRBV7-2 to TRBJ1-2; perhaps TRBD1 as D (6 bases). Germline V gene data show CDR1 as SGHTA and CDR2 as FQGNSA. The germline V and J ends were trimmed by 3 bases and 2 bases, with 10 bases remaining between them. The CDR3 has 14 residues. The CDR3 sequence is CASSLGQGNYGYTF. The CDR3 coding sequence is TGTGCCAGCAGCTTGGGTCAGGGGAACTATGGCTACACCTTC.

This rearrangement joins TRBV27 to TRBJ2-7; TRBD2 is a possible D gene (5 bases). Germline loops: CDR1 MNHEY, CDR2 SMNVEV (reference sequence). The CDR3 consists of 13 residues. V gave up 2 bases and J gave up 5 bases, with 10 bases separating them. The CDR3: CASSLREGHEQYF. The CDR3 DNA reads as TGTGCCAGCAGTTTACGGGAAGGTCACGAGCAGTACTTC.

In regard to this clone: The same CDR3 also results from other DNA sequences found in this sample. V gene TRBV7-9 combines with J gene TRBJ2-7; no reliable D call. The ends were cut back, 1 base at V and 2 bases at J, with 9 bases in the middle. Per germline, CDR1 SEHNR and CDR2 FQNEAQ (reference sequence). The CDR3 is 14 residues long. The CDR3 bases are TGTGCCAGCAGCTTAGTAGGCAGAGCCTACGAGCAGTACTTC. Translated: CASSLVGRAYEQYF.

The V gene is TRBV7-9, the J gene TRBJ1-1; 7 nucleotides agree with TRBD1. This CDR3 has 15 amino acids. V lost 5 bases to trimming and J lost 0 bases; unmatched junction nucleotides: 6. The germline V gene encodes CDR1 SEHNR and CDR2 FQNEAQ (reference sequence). CDR3 protein: CASSLGQALNTEAFF. The CDR3 DNA is TGTGCCAGCAGCCTAGGACAGGCCCTGAACACTGAAGCTTTCTTT.

CDR3 region: CASSQVGEVIGNTIYF. The CDR3 DNA is TGCGCCAGCAGCCAAGTTGGGGAGGTAATTGGAAACACCATATATTTT. J is TRBJ1-3 and V is TRBV4-1; D is uncertain. The germline gives CDR1 MGHRA, CDR2 YSYEKL. V lost 1 base and J lost 3, with 13 bases in between. The CDR3 is 16 amino acids.

CDR3 nucleotide sequence: TGTGCCTGGATCGGGACAGCGAACACTGAAGCTTTCTTT. Translated, it gives CAWIGTANTEAFF. The J gene is TRBJ1-1, the V gene TRBV30; 7 bases are a match to TRBD1. The germline gives CDR1 GTSNPN, CDR2 SVGIG (reference sequence). V dropped 4 bases and J dropped 1; count of bases not matched to a gene: 3. The length of the CDR3 is 13 residues.

This rearrangement joins TRBV11-2 to TRBJ2-7; 10 nucleotides agree with TRBD2. This CDR3 is 15 amino acids long. J lost 2 bases, V lost 3 bases, and 4 bases had no gene match. In germline, CDR1 is SGHAT, CDR2 FQNNGV. The CDR3, as DNA: TGTGCCAGCAGCTTTCTAGCGGGGGAACCCTACGAGCAGTACTTC. Its protein is CASSFLAGEPYEQYF. Using reference TRBV11-2 and TRBJ2-7 for the parts outside the CDR3, the full variable domain is EAGVAQSPRYKIIEKRQSVAFWCNPISGHATLYWYQQILGQGPKLLIQFQNNGVVDDSQLPKDRFSAERLKGVDSTLKIQPAKLEDSAVYLCASSFLAGEPYEQYFGPGTRLTVT.

V and J are TRBV25-1 and TRBJ1-1; TRBD1 might be the D (6 bases). CDR3 size: 13 residues. The ends were cut back, 4 bases at V and 6 bases at J, with 12 bases in the middle. Germline CDR1 reads MGHDK; CDR2 reads SYGVNS. CDR3 bases: TGTGCCAGCAGTGTAGCAGGGGTGGCTGAAGCTTTCTTT. Its translation: CASSVAGVAEAFF.

V gene TRBV11-2 combines with J gene TRBJ2-7; TRBD1 aligns across 11 bases. This CDR3 region has 13 residues. J gave up 3 bases and V 11 bases, and 6 bases lay outside the gene matches. From germline, CDR1 is SGHAT and CDR2 FQNNGV. The CDR3 loop reads CAVPGTGGYEQYF. In DNA, the CDR3 is TGTGCCGTTCCCGGGACAGGGGGCTACGAGCAGTACTTC.

The chain recombines TRBV19 with TRBJ1-1; perhaps TRBD1 as D (5 bases). The CDR3 length is 14 residues. Trimming left V 4 bases short and J 2 bases short, with 11 bases between. Per the germline V gene, CDR1 is LNHDA and CDR2 is SQIVND (reference sequence). The CDR3 DNA sequence: TGTGCCAGTAGTAATACAGGCCTTAACACTGAAGCTTTCTTT. Its protein product is CASSNTGLNTEAFF.

The CDR3 nucleotides read TGTGCCTGGAGTGTGACCACTTTTAATGAAAAACTGTTTTTT. Translation: CAWSVTTFNEKLFF. This chain uses TRBV30 with TRBJ1-4; D uncertain. The CDR3 contains 14 residues. Deletions cut 0 bases from V and 4 bases from J, with 9 bases between. Germline lookup yields CDR1 GTSNPN and CDR2 SVGIG (reference sequence). Variable domain in full (rest from reference TRBV30 and TRBJ1-4): SQTIHQWPATLVQPVGSPLSLECTVEGTSNPNLYWYRQAAGRGLQLLFYSVGIGQISSEVPQNLSASRPQDRQFILSSKKLLLSDSGFYLCAWSVTTFNEKLFFGSGTQLSVL.

CDR3 sequence reads: CASRFRTGSSYNSPLHF. CDR3 nucleotides: TGTGCCAGCAGATTTAGGACAGGGAGCTCCTATAATTCACCCCTCCACTTT. The rearrangement links TRBV28 to TRBJ1-6; 8 nucleotides line up with TRBD1. The trim removed 6 bases at V and 0 bases at J, leaving 7 bases unmatched. Germline CDR1 is MDHEN and CDR2 is SYDVKM. This CDR3 spans 17 amino acids.

The V and J genes are TRBV5-6 and TRBJ2-6, with TRBD1 as a possible D gene (5 bases). The CDR3 spans 16 residues. Between the trimmed V and J ends, which lost 2 bases and 2 bases, there was a span of 11 bases. Per the germline V gene, CDR1 is SGHDT and CDR2 is YYEEEE. The CDR3 DNA reads TGTGCCAGCAGCTTAGGGGCTATTGCTGGGGCCAACGTCCTGACTTTC. Translated: CASSLGAIAGANVLTF.